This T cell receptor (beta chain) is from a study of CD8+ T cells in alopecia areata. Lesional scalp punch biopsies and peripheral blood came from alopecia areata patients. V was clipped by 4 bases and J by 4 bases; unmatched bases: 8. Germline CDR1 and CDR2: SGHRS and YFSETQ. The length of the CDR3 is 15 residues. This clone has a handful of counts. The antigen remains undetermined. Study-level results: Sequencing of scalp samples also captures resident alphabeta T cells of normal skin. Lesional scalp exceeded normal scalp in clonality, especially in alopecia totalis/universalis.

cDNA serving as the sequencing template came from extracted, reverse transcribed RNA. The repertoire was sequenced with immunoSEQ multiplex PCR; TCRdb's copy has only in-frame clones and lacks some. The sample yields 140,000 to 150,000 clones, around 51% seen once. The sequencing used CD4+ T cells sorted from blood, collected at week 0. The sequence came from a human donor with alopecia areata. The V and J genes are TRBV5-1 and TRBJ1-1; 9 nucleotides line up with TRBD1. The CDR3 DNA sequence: TGCGCCAGCAGCACCGACGGACAGGGGAGCACTGAAGCTTTCTTT. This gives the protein CASSTDGQGSTEAFF.